The clone carrying this T cell receptor beta chain was seen at least ten times. The entry originates in a study of human T cells and chemical hapten exposure. Total RNA was isolated from whole blood that had not been fractionated. Germline CDR1 reads SGHRS; CDR2 reads YFSETQ. This CDR3 comprises 16 residues. Trimming cost V 1 base and J 1 base, with 14 bases left between them. As handled by the study authors: A per-sample median of about 100,000 TCRs was observed, with counts ranging from roughly 23,224 to 700,000. TCRdb re-derived calls from the 5' RACE reads in MiXCR, one entry per CDR3 protein. For this entry, the V and J calls and clone size follow TCRdb and not the study's own pipeline. The table records 150,000 or so distinct CDR3 sequences, around 4% of them present only once.

The chain has TRBV5-1 and TRBJ1-2; tentative D call: TRBD1 (6 bases). The receptor's source is a female donor in good health. The CDR3 DNA reads TGCGCCAGCAGCTTGAGGGACAACGCACTTAACTATGGCTACACCTTC. Its translation is CASSLRDNALNYGYTF.